Listed here are 32 T cell receptor beta chains from one sample, sequenced in a study of T-cell reconstitution after alpha-beta-depleted transplantation in children (dated by TCRdb to between 2015 and 2016). Reading the label with the study, this specimen's treatment or condition is: allogeneic hematopoietic cell transplantation with graft depleted of TCRalphabeta T cells and CD19 B cells. The library relied on PCR. The sequencer listed for this sample is Illumina HiSeq 2500. TCR library preparation used molecular barcoding, with unique molecular identifiers applied to normalize quantification of the TCRbeta repertoire. TCRdb applied fastp at Q25 and MiXCR to the public reads, then kept only in-frame beta chains. Entries that share a CDR3 protein sequence are merged under the most common genes and DNA. Present in this sample are approximately 79,000 distinct CDR3 sequences, less than 20% of which were seen just once. The ten largest clones capture 45% to 55% of the sample.

Sequencing was performed on PBMCs, mostly from graft donor cells, taken 360 days after TCRalphabeta/CD19-depleted stem cell transplant. The receptors derive from a male patient between 2 and 9 years old who had a stem cell transplant for acute lymphoblastic leukemia, so the T cells may come from the graft donor.

This clonotype has only a few counts. The V and J genes are TRBV5-1 and TRBJ2-5, with unresolved D. Germline assignment: CDR1 SGHRS and CDR2 YFSETQ. The CDR3 is made up of 14 amino acids. V was clipped by 4 bases and J by 4 bases, with 14 bases between them. CDR3 in amino acids: CASSATQVTETQYF. Here the CDR3 DNA reads TGCGCCAGCAGCGCGACCCAGGTCACAGAGACCCAGTACTTC.

This chain links TRBV29-1 with TRBJ1-4; 8 nucleotides agree with TRBD1. Germline CDR1 SQVTM, CDR2 ANQGSEA. The J segment lost 3 bases and the V segment lost 5 bases, leaving 5 bases of the junction unmatched. The CDR3 runs 14 residues. CDR3 region: CSVKIQGANEKLFF. The CDR3 DNA sequence: TGCAGCGTTAAAATACAGGGGGCTAATGAAAAACTGTTTTTT.

This clonotype was observed many times. The chain is built from TRBV5-6 and TRBJ2-7; D might be TRBD2 (5 bases). The CDR3 is made up of 13 amino acids. CDR1 is SGHDT and CDR2 is YYEEEE in the germline V gene. The V end was cut by 5 bases, the J end by 3 bases, with 12 bases between. CDR3 loop: CASRPHGGYEQYF. CDR3 nucleotide sequence: TGTGCCAGCAGGCCTCATGGAGGCTACGAGCAGTACTTC.

Ten or more counts support this clonotype. The chain joins TRBV4-2 to TRBJ1-1; 7 bases match TRBD1. Unmatched junction bases numbered 7, after V lost 5 bases and J lost 1 base. Germline CDR1 LGHNA, CDR2 YNFKEQ. The CDR3 is 15 residues long. DNA for the CDR3: TGTGCCAGCAGCAACAGACAGGGCCAGAACACTGAAGCTTTCTTT. Translating it yields CASSNRQGQNTEAFF.

This clonotype came up a few times. The chain combines TRBV11-2 with TRBJ1-4; maybe TRBD1 (6 bases). CDR3 length equals 15 residues. Trimming removed 0 bases from V and 8 bases from J, with 13 bases in between. Germline V gene sequence: CDR1 SGHAT, CDR2 FQNNGV. CDR3 nucleotides: TGTGCCAGCAGCTTAGACAGGGGACGACCGGAAAAACTGTTTTTT. Translating it yields CASSLDRGRPEKLFF.

Only a few counts were recorded for this clonotype. The chain recombines TRBV27 with TRBJ2-7, with D possibly TRBD2 on 5 matching bases. CDR1 is MNHEY and CDR2 is SMNVEV in the germline V gene (reference sequence). V was pared by 2 bases and J by 5 bases, with 13 bases between. The CDR3 runs to 14 residues. The DNA of the CDR3 is TGTGCCAGCAGTTTAGGGCCCAGCGGCCACGAGCAGTACTTC. Its translation: CASSLGPSGHEQYF.

This clonotype was seen a few times. This sequence joins TRBV7-2 and TRBJ2-7; 7 bases align to TRBD2. The V and J ends lost 6 bases and 3 bases, in that order; junction bases with no gene match: 17. From germline, CDR1 is SGHTA and CDR2 FQGNSA. The CDR3 is 17 amino acids. For the CDR3, the DNA is TGTGCCAGCAGGCAATTTACGCCGGGACTAATCAACTACGAGCAGTACTTC. Its protein product is CASRQFTPGLINYEQYF.

This clonotype appeared a few times. The chain combines TRBV20-1 with TRBJ2-2; 10 bases fit TRBD2. After removal of 5 bases from V and 4 bases from J, the junction contained 4 bases not matched to a gene. The germline gives CDR1 DFQATT, CDR2 SNEGSKA (reference sequence). The length of the CDR3 is 14 residues. CDR3 DNA: TGCAGTGCTCGGACTAGCGGACTCACCGGGGAGCTGTTTTTT. Amino acid sequence: CSARTSGLTGELFF.

The table lists this clonotype with a few counts. The chain is built from TRBV7-7 and TRBJ2-1; D ambiguous. CDR1 SSHAT and CDR2 FNYEAQ come from the germline V gene (reference sequence). The CDR3 extends over 15 amino acids. V dropped 3 bases and J dropped 1 base, with 10 bases sitting between them. The CDR3 DNA reads as TGTGCCAGCAGCTTGAGCCTAGTTTCCTACAATGAGCAGTTCTTC. Translated, it gives CASSLSLVSYNEQFF.

This clonotype was detected a few times. J is TRBJ2-1 and V is TRBV5-1; TRBD2 aligns across 15 bases. The CDR3 is 16 amino acids. V shed 4 bases, J shed 8 bases, and the junction held 7 bases outside the gene matches. The V gene's germline CDR1 is SGHRS and CDR2 YFSETQ. As DNA, the CDR3 is TGCGCCAGCAGCCTAGGGACTAGCGGGAGGTACGATGAGCAGTTCTTC. Translation: CASSLGTSGRYDEQFF.

This clonotype showed up just a few times. The J gene is TRBJ2-7, the V gene TRBV5-1; D is possibly TRBD2 (6 bases). CDR1 SGHRS and CDR2 YFSETQ come from the germline V gene. This CDR3 contains 13 residues. Trimming removed 6 bases at V and 2 bases at J, with 12 bases between. The chain's CDR3 is CASTGRGTYEQYF. Here the CDR3 DNA reads TGCGCCAGCACGGGGCGGGGAACCTACGAGCAGTACTTC.

The V call is TRBV4-1, the J call TRBJ2-3; TRBD2 matches 8 bases. The germline CDR1 and CDR2 sequences are MGHRA and YSYEKL. This CDR3 has 17 amino acids. The J segment lost 2 bases and the V segment lost 6 bases, leaving 13 bases of the junction unmatched. CDR3 in amino acids: CASRRPGLLADTDTQYF. DNA for the CDR3: TGCGCCAGCAGGCGTCCAGGGTTACTAGCGGACACAGATACGCAGTATTTT.

This clonotype was seen more than once but under ten times. This chain joins TRBV27 and TRBJ2-1; 8 positions match TRBD2. CDR1 and CDR2 from the germline V gene are MNHEY and SMNVEV (reference sequence). After removal of 5 bases from V and 7 bases from J, the junction contained 13 bases not matched to a gene. The CDR3 length is 16 residues. The CDR3 reads CASSPFGGRLVNEQFF. CDR3 nucleotide sequence: TGTGCCAGCAGTCCCTTTGGCGGGAGGTTGGTTAATGAGCAGTTCTTC.

This clonotype was recorded many times. The gene calls are TRBV7-9 and TRBJ1-1; D remains ambiguous. V shed 0 bases and J shed 7 bases, with 6 bases lying between them. The length of the CDR3 is 12 residues. Germline lookup yields CDR1 SEHNR and CDR2 FQNEAQ (reference sequence). The DNA for the CDR3 is TGTGCCAGCAGCTTAGCGCGCAATGAAGCTTTCTTT. Protein product: CASSLARNEAFF.

In this sample, this clonotype turned up many times. The chain combines TRBV11-2 with TRBJ2-1; 14 bases align to TRBD2. From germline, CDR1 is SGHAT and CDR2 FQNNGV. This CDR3 region has 18 residues. Trimming at V came to 6 bases and at J to 0 bases, leaving 7 bases not matched to a gene. The CDR3 DNA follows: TGTGCCAGCAGGGGGACTAGCGGGAGTATCAGCTCCTACAATGAGCAGTTCTTC. Amino acid sequence: CASRGTSGSISSYNEQFF.

The chain links TRBV2 to TRBJ2-7; tentatively, D is TRBD1 or TRBD2 (5 bases each). Deletions cut 3 bases from V and 3 bases from J, with 15 bases between. The CDR3 has 15 residues. Germline-derived CDR1 and CDR2 are SNHLY and FYNNEI. The CDR3 bases are TGTGCCAGCAGTGACCCAGGGAGAGGGCTCTACGAGCAGTACTTC. Translating it yields CASSDPGRGLYEQYF.

This clonotype was seen only a few times. The J gene is TRBJ2-7, the V gene TRBV12-3 or TRBV12-4; a possible D gene is TRBD1 (6 bases). Between the trimmed V and J ends, which lost 1 base and 3 bases, there was a span of 13 bases. This CDR3 region has 15 residues. In DNA, the CDR3 is TGTGCCAGCAGTTTAGAACAGGGTACTGACTACGAGCAGTACTTC. Translating it yields CASSLEQGTDYEQYF.

This clonotype has a count of ten or more. The J gene is TRBJ2-7, the V gene TRBV10-3; perhaps TRBD2 as D (6 bases). The ends were cut back, 7 bases at V and 6 bases at J, with 13 bases in the middle. This CDR3 has 12 amino acids. Germline V gene sequence: CDR1 ENHRY, CDR2 SYGVKD. CDR3 coding DNA: TGTGCCATCACCGGGAGATTGGGCGAGCAGTACTTC. Residues: CAITGRLGEQYF.

This clonotype was counted only a few times. The genes are TRBV12-3 or TRBV12-4 and TRBJ2-7, with no clear D. Deletions cut 10 bases from V and 11 bases from J, with 15 bases between. This CDR3 has 10 amino acids. The CDR3 DNA follows: TGTGCCAAAATCGTAGAGGATAAGTACTTC. Its protein is CAKIVEDKYF.

As to this clonotype: A read error may explain this, as a much larger clone is one base away. J is TRBJ2-7 and V is TRBV20-1; 9 bases are a match to TRBD1. This CDR3 contains 14 residues. J gave up 3 bases and V 3 bases, and 6 bases lay outside the gene matches. Germline CDR1 is DFQATT and CDR2 is SNEGSKA (reference sequence). Written as DNA, the CDR3 is TGCAGTGCTAGCGGGGACAGGGAGTGCTACGAGCAGTACTTC. Residues: CSASGDRECYEQYF.

A few counts support this clonotype. V is TRBV25-1 and J is TRBJ1-1; no clear D gene. The CDR3 is made up of 14 amino acids. Germline V gives CDR1 MGHDK, CDR2 SYGVNS. V was pared by 7 bases and J by 1 base, with 13 bases between. CDR3 in amino acids: CASKTTLGNTEAFF. Written as DNA, the CDR3 is TGTGCCAGCAAGACGACGTTGGGGAACACTGAAGCTTTCTTT.

Turning to this clonotype: The CDR3 does not end in the conserved phenylalanine or tryptophan, so this is likely a read error. V gene TRBV20-1 combines with J gene TRBJ2-3; D possibly corresponds to TRBD2 (5 bases). The germline V gene has CDR1 DFQATT and CDR2 SNEGSKA (reference sequence). The CDR3 sequence is 18 residues long. V lost 6 bases and J lost 2, with 27 bases in between. CDR3 nucleotides: TGCAGTGCCGATCATCGGACTTACTTTGCCTTGAACACAGATACGCAGTATTTG. This translates into CSADHRTYFALNTDTQYL.

The V call is TRBV12-3 or TRBV12-4, the J call TRBJ1-2; D call uncertain. Deletions cut 3 bases from V and 5 bases from J, with 7 bases between. The CDR3 contains 12 residues. Here the CDR3 reads CASSFFGYGYTF. As DNA, the CDR3 is TGTGCCAGCAGTTTCTTTGGTTATGGCTACACCTTC.

The chain joins TRBV7-9 to TRBJ2-1; D is possibly TRBD1 or TRBD2 (5 bases each). Germline assignment: CDR1 SEHNR and CDR2 FQNEAQ (reference sequence). The CDR3 totals 17 residues. Trimming pared 3 bases from V and 3 bases from J, leaving 18 bases between. The CDR3 DNA is TGTGCCAGCAGCTTCCCCGCTAGAGGGGAACACTACAATGAGCAGTTCTTC. It translates to CASSFPARGEHYNEQFF.

This chain connects TRBV5-1 to TRBJ2-6; D remains ambiguous. In germline, CDR1 is SGHRS, CDR2 YFSETQ. Trimming removed 0 bases at V and 8 bases at J, with 9 bases between. This CDR3 is 14 amino acids long. The CDR3, as DNA: TGCGCCAGCAGCTTGGAGTCTGTCTCCAACGTCCTGACTTTC. It is translated as CASSLESVSNVLTF.

This clonotype came up a few times. V is TRBV11-2 and J is TRBJ2-1, with 11 bases aligning to TRBD2. The CDR3 totals 15 residues. CDR1 is SGHAT and CDR2 is FQNNGV in the germline V gene. J lost 10 bases, V lost 4 bases, and 9 bases had no gene match. CDR3 amino acids: CASSSTSGIGKEQFF. CDR3 DNA: TGTGCCAGCAGCTCGACTAGCGGGATAGGTAAGGAGCAGTTCTTC.

This clonotype was observed a handful of times. The rearrangement uses TRBV20-1 and TRBJ1-1; the match to TRBD1 covers 9 bases. Germline CDR1 DFQATT, CDR2 SNEGSKA (reference sequence). V lost 1 base and J lost 3; bases outside the gene matches: 6. The CDR3 is made up of 15 amino acids. Here the CDR3 reads CSARVQGARYTEAFF. The CDR3 bases are TGCAGTGCTAGAGTACAGGGGGCGAGATACACTGAAGCTTTCTTT.

V usage is TRBV11-1 and J usage is TRBJ2-5; D is unresolved. From germline, CDR1 is SGHAT and CDR2 FQDESV (reference sequence). V lost 3 bases and J lost 1, with 9 bases in between. The CDR3 has 14 residues. The CDR3 here is CASSFWVSQETQYF. CDR3 DNA sequence: TGTGCCAGCAGCTTTTGGGTCAGCCAAGAGACCCAGTACTTC. Full variable domain (missing parts from reference TRBV11-1 and TRBJ2-5): EAEVAQSPRYKITEKSQAVAFWCDPISGHATLYWYRQILGQGPELLVQFQDESVVDDSQLPKDRFSAERLKGVDSTLKIQPAELGDSAMYLCASSFWVSQETQYFGPGTRLLVL.

This clonotype came up a few times. V and J are TRBV15 and TRBJ2-7; 12 bases line up with TRBD2. The CDR3 loop spans 16 amino acids. From germline, CDR1 is LNHNV and CDR2 YYDKDF (reference sequence). V lost 1 base and J lost 7; bases outside the gene matches: 8. In nucleotides, the CDR3 is TGTGCCACCAGCAGAGGTCCTAGCGGGAGGGCCGGGGAGCAGTACTTC. Its protein product is CATSRGPSGRAGEQYF.

The sample holds many counts of this clonotype. The chain joins TRBV12-3 or TRBV12-4 to TRBJ2-2; D tentatively fits TRBD1 or TRBD2 (5 bases each). The CDR3 runs to 15 residues. V was pared by 1 base and J by 0 bases, with 6 bases between. CDR3 sequence (DNA): TGTGCCAGCAGTTTAGTGGGGGCGAACACCGGGGAGCTGTTTTTT. The encoded protein is CASSLVGANTGELFF.

The chain uses TRBV12-3 or TRBV12-4 and TRBJ2-7; 13 positions match TRBD2. J gave up 2 bases and V 4 bases, and 8 bases lay outside the gene matches. This CDR3 is built from 17 residues. In DNA, the CDR3 is TGTGCCAGCAGTTCCCCCCGACTAGCGGGAGGACCCTACGAGCAGTACTTC. The encoded protein is CASSSPRLAGGPYEQYF.

This clonotype was seen a few times. The chain has TRBV11-3 and TRBJ1-1; D perhaps matches TRBD1 (6 bases). Germline V gene sequence: CDR1 SGHNT, CDR2 YENEEA. The CDR3 runs to 17 residues. V was cut by 5 bases and J by 1 base, with 20 bases left in between. The CDR3 DNA is TGTGCCAGCAGCGTACAGAGGGGGGCGCGGAGGAACACTGAAGCTTTCTTT. This codes for CASSVQRGARRNTEAFF.